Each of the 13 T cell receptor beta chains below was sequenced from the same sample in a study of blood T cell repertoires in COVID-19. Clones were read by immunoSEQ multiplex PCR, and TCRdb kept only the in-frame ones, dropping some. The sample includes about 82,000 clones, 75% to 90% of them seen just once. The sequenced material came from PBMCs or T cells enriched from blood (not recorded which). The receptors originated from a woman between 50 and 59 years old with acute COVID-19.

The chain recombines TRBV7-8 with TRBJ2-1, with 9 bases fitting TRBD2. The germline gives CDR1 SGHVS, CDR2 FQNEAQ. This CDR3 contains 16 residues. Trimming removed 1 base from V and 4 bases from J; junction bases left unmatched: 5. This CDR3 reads CASSLGLAGRYNEQFF. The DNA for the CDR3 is TGTGCCAGCAGCTTAGGGCTAGCGGGAAGGTACAATGAGCAGTTCTTC. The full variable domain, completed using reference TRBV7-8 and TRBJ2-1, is GAGVSQSPRYKVAKRGQDVALRCDPISGHVSLFWYQQALGQGPEFLTYFQNEAQLDKSGLPSDRFFAERPEGSVSTLKIQRTQQEDSAVYLCASSLGLAGRYNEQFFGPGTRLTVL.

The CDR3, as DNA: TGTGCCAGCAGCTCCACAGGGGGCCACTATGGCTACACCTTC. As protein: CASSSTGGHYGYTF. The rearrangement uses TRBV5-6 and TRBJ1-2, with 9 bases lining up with TRBD1. Germline CDR1 reads SGHDT; CDR2 reads YYEEEE. The CDR3 spans 14 residues. V was pared by 3 bases and J by 3 bases, with 3 bases of the junction left unmatched.

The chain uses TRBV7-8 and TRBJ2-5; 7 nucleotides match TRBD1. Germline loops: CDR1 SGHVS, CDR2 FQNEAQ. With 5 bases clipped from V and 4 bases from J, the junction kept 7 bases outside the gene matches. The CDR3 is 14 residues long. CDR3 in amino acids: CASSRRGLRETQYF. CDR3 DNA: TGTGCCAGCAGCCGAAGGGGGCTTCGAGAGACCCAGTACTTC.

The CDR3, as DNA: TGTGCCAGCAGCATACTAGCGTCGAACACCGGGGAGCTGTTTTTT. It is translated as CASSILASNTGELFF. This chain joins TRBV5-5 and TRBJ2-2; 7 nucleotides line up with TRBD2. From germline, CDR1 is SGHKS and CDR2 YYEKEE (reference sequence). The CDR3 is 15 amino acids. With 4 bases clipped from V and 0 bases from J, the junction kept 3 bases outside the gene matches.

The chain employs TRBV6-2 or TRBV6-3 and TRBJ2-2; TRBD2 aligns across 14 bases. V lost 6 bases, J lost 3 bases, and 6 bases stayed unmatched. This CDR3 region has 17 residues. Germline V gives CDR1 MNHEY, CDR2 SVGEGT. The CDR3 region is CASSGLAGGGDTGELFF. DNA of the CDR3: TGTGCCAGCAGCGGACTAGCGGGAGGTGGCGACACCGGGGAGCTGTTTTTT.

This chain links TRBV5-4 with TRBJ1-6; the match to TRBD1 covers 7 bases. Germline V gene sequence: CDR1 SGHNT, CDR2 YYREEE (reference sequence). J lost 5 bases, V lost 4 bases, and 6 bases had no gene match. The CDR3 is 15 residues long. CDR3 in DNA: TGTGCCAGCAGCGCCACGACAGGGAATAATTCACCCCTCCACTTT. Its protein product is CASSATTGNNSPLHF. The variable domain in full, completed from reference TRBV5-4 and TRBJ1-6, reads ETGVTQSPTHLIKTRGQQVTLRCSSQSGHNTVSWYQQALGQGPQFIFQYYREEENGRGNFPPRFSGLQFPNYSSELNVNALELDDSALYLCASSATTGNNSPLHFGNGTRLTVT.

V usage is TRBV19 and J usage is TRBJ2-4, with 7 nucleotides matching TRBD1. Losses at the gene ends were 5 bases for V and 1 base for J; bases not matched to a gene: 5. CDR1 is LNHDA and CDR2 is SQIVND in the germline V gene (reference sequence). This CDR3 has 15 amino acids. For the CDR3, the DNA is TGTGCCAGTAGTCCCCAGACAGGGGCCAAAAACATTCAGTACTTC. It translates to CASSPQTGAKNIQYF.

For the CDR3, the DNA is TGCGCCAGCAGCCAAGATCCGGGACTTGGGGCCAACGTCCTGACTTTC. Residues: CASSQDPGLGANVLTF. J is TRBJ2-6 and V is TRBV4-1; the D gene is possibly TRBD2 (6 bases). Trimming removed 0 bases at V and 3 bases at J, with 9 bases between. The germline gives CDR1 MGHRA, CDR2 YSYEKL. This CDR3 spans 16 amino acids.

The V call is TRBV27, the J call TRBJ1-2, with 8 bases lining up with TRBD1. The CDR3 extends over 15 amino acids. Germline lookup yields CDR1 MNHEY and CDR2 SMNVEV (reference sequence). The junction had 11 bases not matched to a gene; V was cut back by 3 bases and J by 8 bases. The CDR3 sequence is CASSFQGAGTRGYTF. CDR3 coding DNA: TGTGCCAGCAGTTTCCAGGGGGCAGGAACGAGGGGCTACACCTTC.

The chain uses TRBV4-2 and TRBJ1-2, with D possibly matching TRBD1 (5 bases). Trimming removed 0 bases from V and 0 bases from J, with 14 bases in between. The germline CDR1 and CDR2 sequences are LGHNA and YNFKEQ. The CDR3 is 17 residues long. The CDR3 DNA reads TGTGCCAGCAGCCAAGATTCGACAGTGCAAACTAACTATGGCTACACCTTC. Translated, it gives CASSQDSTVQTNYGYTF.

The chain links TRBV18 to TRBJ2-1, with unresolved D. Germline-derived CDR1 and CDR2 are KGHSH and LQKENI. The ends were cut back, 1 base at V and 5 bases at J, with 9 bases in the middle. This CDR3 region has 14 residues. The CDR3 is CASSPLGQDNEQFF. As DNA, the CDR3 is TGTGCCAGCTCACCACTTGGGCAGGACAATGAGCAGTTCTTC.

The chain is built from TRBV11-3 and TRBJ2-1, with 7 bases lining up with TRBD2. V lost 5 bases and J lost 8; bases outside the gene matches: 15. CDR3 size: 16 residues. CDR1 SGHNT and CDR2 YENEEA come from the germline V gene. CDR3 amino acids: CASSPRDGGRWDEQFF. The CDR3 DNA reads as TGTGCCAGCAGCCCAAGGGATGGCGGGAGATGGGATGAGCAGTTCTTC. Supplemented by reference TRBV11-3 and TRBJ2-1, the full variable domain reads EAGVVQSPRYKIIEKKQPVAFWCNPISGHNTLYWYLQNLGQGPELLIRYENEEAVDDSQLPKDRFSAERLKGVDSTLKIQPAELGDSAVYLCASSPRDGGRWDEQFFGPGTRLTVL.

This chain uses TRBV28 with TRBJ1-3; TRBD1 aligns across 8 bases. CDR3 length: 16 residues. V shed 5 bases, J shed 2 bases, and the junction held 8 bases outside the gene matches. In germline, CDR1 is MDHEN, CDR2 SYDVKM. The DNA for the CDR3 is TGTGCCAGCAGTAAGGGACAGGCGGAAACTGGAAACACCATATATTTT. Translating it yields CASSKGQAETGNTIYF.